This entry is about one T cell receptor beta chain. This clonotype was detected only a few times. Its antigen is still unknown. Base qualities were left out, and no much larger clone turns up one base away. This sample was taken from a study of blood T cells in healthy people across ages (dated by TCRdb to 2013 to 2016). With regard to the full study: In model experiments, template switching captured roughly one uniquely barcoded TCR beta cDNA molecule for every two T cells. Four age groups were formed from the donors: young (average 16 years), middle-aged (around 39), aged (about 62) and long-lived (less than 85). Two additional independent replicas of 1 million unique cDNA reads from the same blood draw were analyzed for two donors (one aged 18 to 30 and one aged 80 or older). To track age-related changes in TCR beta repertoire diversity, the study relied on deep sequencing normalized with unique cDNA molecular identifiers.

At the junction V is shortened by 4 bases and J by 3 bases, with 9 bases in between. Spanning cysteine to phenylalanine, the CDR3 consists of 12 amino acids. The only DNA kept is the CDR3, 36 bases in frame from the first base. The germline V gene (reference sequence) yields GTSNPN for CDR1 and SVGIG for CDR2. Broader findings and caveats from the paper: Because the CMV infection status of the donors was unknown, age-related changes in expanded clonotypes may potentially have been confounded. Estimates of total diversity from one million sequenced T cells were regarded as lower bounds and underestimates. A strong correlation was found between observed TCR beta diversity and the percentage of naive T cells measured by flow cytometry. Bulk unsorted PBMC profiling prevented conclusive comparison of naive and antigen-experienced compartments. Compared with the aged group, more naive CD4+ T cells, fewer expanded clones and increased TCR diversity were shown by the long-lived group, suggesting age selection. Observed TCR beta diversity per million T cells fell roughly linearly with age, and a significant reduction was already apparent by age about 43.

The roughly 38 donors, aged about 6 to 100 years, were systemically healthy Caucasian individuals from Russia. Each donor gave ten milliliters of peripheral blood, collected into EDTA-treated Vacutainer tubes. Ficoll-Paque density-gradient centrifugation was used to isolate PBMCs, with at least 7 million per sample. Trizol reagent was used to extract total RNA from PBMCs, with at least 5.5 micrograms per sample. For every donor, flow cytometry on a PBMC aliquot measured the percentage of naive CD45RAhigh/CD27high T cells. Library construction relied on 5' RACE. Sequencing instrument: Illumina HiSeq 2500. A second PCR of roughly 7 to 11 cycles was performed with a sample-barcoded 5' primer and a J-beta primer mix. A template-switch 5' adaptor carrying 12 random nucleotides introduced a unique molecular identifier onto each TCR beta cDNA molecule. Each sample yielded at least 2.5 million CDR3-containing paired-end reads. All of the RNA was converted into first-strand cDNA using the Mint cDNA synthesis kit, with a TRBC-specific oligonucleotide serving as the primer. Following uracil-DNA glycosylase treatment, a first 18-cycle PCR with universal primers M1SS and BC2_uni_R was performed on all cDNA. The published analysis was carried out like this. Each sample was normalized by randomly selecting 1 million high-quality reads, each carrying a distinct molecular identifier. Instead of being binned into consensus sequences, reads that shared molecular identifiers were thrown out. MiTCR, set to a Q25 quality threshold and the strictest error-elimination algorithm, was used for CDR3 identification, clonotype clustering and error correction. A nonparametric unseen species model with Euler transformation was used to estimate lower-bound total TCR beta diversity. TCRdb reprocessing: public reads trimmed at Q25 with fastp, clones called with MiXCR, in-frame beta chains kept. Here each entry gathers all rows of one CDR3 protein and keeps the most common genes and DNA. Here the V and J calls rest on TCRdb's processing, not on the authors' analysis. A total of around 500,000 distinct CDR3 sequences appear in this sample, about 29% of them only once. The biggest ten clones account for 3% to 4% of the sample.

This sample also appeared in a second study, on T cells of mothers and their children. As that second study puts it: The donors were nine systemically healthy Caucasian individuals, made up of three mothers and their six children. cDNA synthesis consumed the entire amount of extracted RNA, loaded at about 1.5 ug RNA in each 15 ul reaction. Sample barcodes and 2-4 random nucleotides were added via the M1S primer in the second PCR. Each mother yielded over 8 million TCR beta CDR3 reads and each child roughly 2.9 million reads. In both related and unrelated pairs, thymic selection shapes the output of TCR recombination in a similar way, with inherited differences having only a minor effect. Normalized repertoire overlap in related mother-child pairs was always slightly higher than in unrelated mother-child pairs, but the difference was never significant. No persistent microchimeric T cell clones were found, with a detection sensitivity of approximately 100 clones per million clonotypes. To look for features that set related mother-child pairs apart from unrelated individuals, the researchers ran deep NGS to compare the TCR beta repertoires of mothers and children. On average, the children were roughly 11 +/- 4 years old, while the mothers were about 40 +/- 4 years old. After adapter ligation was performed with NEBNext reagents, the libraries were sequenced on an Illumina HiSeq 2000 with 100+100 nt paired-end reads. To prevent cross-contamination, the mother and child libraries were prepared one month apart and sequenced in separate runs. For each donor, somewhere between roughly 450,000 and 2,200,000 distinct TCR beta clonotypes were identified. Naive TCR beta clonotypes were estimated from low-frequency clonotypes matched to each donor's FACS-determined naive share, without sorting.

The specimen was blood. The sequence links TRBV30 to TRBJ1-2; the D gene cannot be named for sure. This TCR was sampled from a boy between 2 and 10 years old in good health. The CDR3 in this case is CAWIRLHYGYTF. The nucleotide sequence is TGTGCCTGGATTCGTCTGCACTATGGCTACACCTTC.